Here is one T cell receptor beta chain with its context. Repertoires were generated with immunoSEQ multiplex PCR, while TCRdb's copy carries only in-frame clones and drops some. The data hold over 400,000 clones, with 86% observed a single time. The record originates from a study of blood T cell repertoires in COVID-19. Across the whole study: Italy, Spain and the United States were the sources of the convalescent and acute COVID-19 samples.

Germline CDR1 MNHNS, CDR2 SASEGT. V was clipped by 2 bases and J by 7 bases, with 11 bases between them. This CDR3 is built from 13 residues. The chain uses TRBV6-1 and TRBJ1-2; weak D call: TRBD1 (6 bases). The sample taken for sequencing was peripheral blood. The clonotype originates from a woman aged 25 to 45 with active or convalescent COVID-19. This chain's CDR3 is CASSELTGLGYTF. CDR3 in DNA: TGTGCCAGCAGTGAATTAACAGGGCTTGGCTACACCTTC.